This entry describes one T cell receptor (beta chain). This sample was taken from a study of shared clonotypes between healthy human individuals. Germline V lookup: CDR1 SGDLS, CDR2 YYNGEE. This CDR3 has 15 residues. V gave up 1 base and J gave up 0 bases, with 7 bases separating them. Sequencing used immunoSEQ multiplex PCR; TCRdb keeps in-frame clones, though not all of them. The sample shows approximately 1,000,000 clones, around 82% of them seen only once. Partitioning of CD4+ cells yielded a CD45RA+ naive subset and a CD45RA-negative memory subset. The receptor comes from a man aged 18 to 29 in good health. Some clones in this sample may be carry-over from other donors' samples. The sequencing sample was made of memory CD4+ T cells from PBMCs. Indicated subset: CD45RA-negative fraction. The chain carries TRBV9 and TRBJ2-2, with D unresolved. The CDR3 sequence is CASSVLGSNTGELFF. DNA for the CDR3: TGTGCCAGCAGCGTATTGGGGTCGAACACCGGGGAGCTGTTTTTT.